This entry lists 10 T cell receptor beta chains sequenced from one sample in a study of T cell responses to AZD1222 COVID-19 vaccine. Repertoires were generated with immunoSEQ multiplex PCR, while TCRdb's copy carries only in-frame clones and drops some. The sample has approximately 190,000 clones; 85% to 95% are singletons. Material: peripheral blood, obtained on day 0 of AZD1222 vaccination. The receptor set was obtained from an adult in good health.

The rearrangement joins TRBV10-3 to TRBJ1-1; D unresolved. The germline V and J ends were trimmed by 4 bases and 3 bases, with 6 bases remaining between them. CDR1 ENHRY and CDR2 SYGVKD come from the germline V gene. The CDR3 extends over 12 amino acids. Here the CDR3 DNA reads TGTGCCATCAGTGGTGGGGACACTGAAGCTTTCTTT. Translated, it gives CAISGGDTEAFF.

The chain joins TRBV5-4 to TRBJ1-2; no clear D gene. CDR1 is SGHNT, CDR2 YYREEE, per germline (reference sequence). The CDR3 runs to 17 residues. Trimming took 0 bases from V and 0 from J, leaving 15 bases between them. The CDR3 DNA reads as TGTGCCAGCAGCTTGGCGAGGCCGACGGTATCTAACTATGGCTACACCTTC. Protein product: CASSLARPTVSNYGYTF.

The V gene is TRBV7-3, the J gene TRBJ1-1, with D uncertain. V lost 4 bases and J 2 bases, leaving 11 bases between the germline ends. Germline V gene sequence: CDR1 SGHTA, CDR2 FQGTGA. There are 14 residues in the CDR3. The CDR3 coding sequence is TGTGCCAGCAGCTCGGCCGTAGATAACACTGAAGCTTTCTTT. As protein: CASSSAVDNTEAFF.

The chain couples TRBV3-1 (or the pseudogene TRBV3-2) to TRBJ1-1, with D uncertain. The V gene lost 0 bases and the J gene lost 4 bases, with 12 bases spanning the gap. Germline lookup yields CDR1 LGHDT and CDR2 YNNKEL (reference sequence). The CDR3 runs to 15 residues. This CDR3 reads CASSQDLGGRTEAFF. The DNA of the CDR3 is TGTGCCAGCAGCCAAGATCTAGGAGGGCGCACTGAAGCTTTCTTT.

The J gene is TRBJ2-7, the V gene TRBV5-4; 7 bases are a match to TRBD2. The V gene end was trimmed by 9 bases and the J gene end by 2 bases; junction bases not matched to a gene: 14. CDR3 size: 15 residues. The germline CDR1 and CDR2 sequences are SGHNT and YYREEE (reference sequence). The CDR3 loop is CATKRGEGVTYEQYF. The CDR3 coding sequence is TGTGCCACCAAACGGGGGGAAGGGGTCACCTACGAGCAGTACTTC.

The chain is built from TRBV29-1 and TRBJ1-1; a weak D match, TRBD1 (5 bases). Looked up from germline, CDR1 is SQVTM and CDR2 is ANQGSEA. The CDR3 runs to 13 residues. The V end lost 1 base, the J end lost 6 bases, and 12 bases lay between the germline ends. CDR3 residues: CSVEGGGDAEAFF. The CDR3 DNA sequence: TGCAGCGTTGAAGGAGGAGGGGACGCTGAAGCTTTCTTT.

The V and J genes are TRBV27 and TRBJ1-2; D is ambiguous. The CDR3 is 14 residues long. CDR1 and CDR2 (germline): MNHEY, SMNVEV (reference sequence). The V end lost 0 bases, the J end lost 2 bases, and 7 bases lay between the germline ends. The CDR3 bases are TGTGCCAGCAGTTTATCACAGCAAAACTATGGCTACACCTTC. This translates into CASSLSQQNYGYTF.

The V call is TRBV29-1, the J call TRBJ1-4; D uncertain. This CDR3 region has 13 residues. V gave up 5 bases and J gave up 3 bases, with 10 bases separating them. From germline, CDR1 is SQVTM and CDR2 ANQGSEA. The CDR3 loop reads CSVLMFSNEKLFF. CDR3 in DNA: TGCAGCGTTTTAATGTTTTCTAATGAAAAACTGTTTTTT.

The gene calls are TRBV5-1 and TRBJ1-1; TRBD1 aligns across 8 bases. The CDR3 is 17 residues long. CDR1 is SGHRS, CDR2 YFSETQ, per germline. J was trimmed by 8 bases and V by 4 bases; bases with no gene match: 19. The CDR3 DNA is TGCGCCAGCAGCACCTCCCCAGTGGGACAGGCCACTTCCGAAGCTTTCTTT. This gives the protein CASSTSPVGQATSEAFF.

V and J are TRBV2 and TRBJ2-7; 7 bases are shared with TRBD1. Germline V lookup: CDR1 SNHLY, CDR2 FYNNEI. V lost 7 bases to trimming and J lost 2 bases; unmatched junction nucleotides: 8. This CDR3 has 14 residues. The CDR3 coding sequence is TGTGCCAGCAATATACAGGGGCCAGCCTACGAGCAGTACTTC. Protein product: CASNIQGPAYEQYF.